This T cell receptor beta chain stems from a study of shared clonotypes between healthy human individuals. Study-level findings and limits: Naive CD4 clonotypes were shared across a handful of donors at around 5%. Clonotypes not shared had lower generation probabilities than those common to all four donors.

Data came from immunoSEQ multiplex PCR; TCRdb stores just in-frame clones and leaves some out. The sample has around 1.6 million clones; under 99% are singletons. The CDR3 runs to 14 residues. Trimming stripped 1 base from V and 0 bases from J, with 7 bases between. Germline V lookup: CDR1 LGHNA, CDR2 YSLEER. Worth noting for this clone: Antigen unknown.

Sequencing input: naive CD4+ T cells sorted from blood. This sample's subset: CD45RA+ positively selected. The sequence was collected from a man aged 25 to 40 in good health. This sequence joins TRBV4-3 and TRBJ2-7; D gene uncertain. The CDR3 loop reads CASSQGASSYEQYF. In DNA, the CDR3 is TGCGCCAGCAGCCAAGGAGCAAGCTCCTACGAGCAGTACTTC.